Included here is one T cell receptor beta chain sequence, with context. Some clones are missing from TCRdb's copy, which holds only in-frame ones; the method was immunoSEQ multiplex PCR. The sample has some 25,000 clones, approximately 85% seen once. This sample was included in a study of control samples from healthy donors and cancer patients. This CDR3 spans 11 amino acids. Germline V gene data show CDR1 as SGHRS and CDR2 as YFSETQ. The germline V and J ends were trimmed by 3 bases and 5 bases, with 5 bases remaining between them. The origin of this receptor is a man in his 60s with colorectal cancer. What was sequenced was PBMCs. This chain uses TRBV5-1 with TRBJ2-5; D ambiguous. The CDR3 here is CASSYFETQYF. DNA of the CDR3: TGCGCCAGCAGCTATTTTGAGACCCAGTACTTC.